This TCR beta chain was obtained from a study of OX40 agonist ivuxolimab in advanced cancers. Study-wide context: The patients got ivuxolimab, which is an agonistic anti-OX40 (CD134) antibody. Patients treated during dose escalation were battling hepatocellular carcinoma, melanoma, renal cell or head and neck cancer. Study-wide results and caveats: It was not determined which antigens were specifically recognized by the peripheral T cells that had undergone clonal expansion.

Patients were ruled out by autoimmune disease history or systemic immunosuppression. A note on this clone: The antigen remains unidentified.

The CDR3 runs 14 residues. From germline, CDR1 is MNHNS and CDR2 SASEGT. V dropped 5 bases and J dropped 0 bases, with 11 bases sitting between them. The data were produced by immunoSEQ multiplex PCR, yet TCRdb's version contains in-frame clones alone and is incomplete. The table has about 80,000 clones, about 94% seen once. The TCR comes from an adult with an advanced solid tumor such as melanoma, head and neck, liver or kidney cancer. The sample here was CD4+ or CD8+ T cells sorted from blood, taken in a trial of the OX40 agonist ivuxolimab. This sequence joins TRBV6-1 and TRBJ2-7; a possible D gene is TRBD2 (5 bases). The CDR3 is CASSLALSSYEQYF. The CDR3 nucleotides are TGTGCCAGCAGTTTAGCGCTAAGCTCCTACGAGCAGTACTTC.